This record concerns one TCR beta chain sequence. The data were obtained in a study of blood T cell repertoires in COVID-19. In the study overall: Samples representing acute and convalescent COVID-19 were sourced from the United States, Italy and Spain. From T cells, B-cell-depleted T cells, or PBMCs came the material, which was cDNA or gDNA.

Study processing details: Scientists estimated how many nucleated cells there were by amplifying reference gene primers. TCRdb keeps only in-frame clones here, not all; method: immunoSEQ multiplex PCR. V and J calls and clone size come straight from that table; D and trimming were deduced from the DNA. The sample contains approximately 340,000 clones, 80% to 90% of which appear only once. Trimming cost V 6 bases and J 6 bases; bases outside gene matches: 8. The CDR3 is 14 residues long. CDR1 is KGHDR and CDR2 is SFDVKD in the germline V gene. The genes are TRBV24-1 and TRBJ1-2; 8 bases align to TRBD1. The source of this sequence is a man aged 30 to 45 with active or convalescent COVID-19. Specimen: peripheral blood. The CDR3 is CATSTSGQGDGYTF. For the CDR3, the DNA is TGTGCCACCAGTACATCCGGACAGGGTGATGGCTACACCTTC.